This T cell receptor beta chain appears in the sequencing data of a study of T cell responses to AZD1222 COVID-19 vaccine. Note on this clone: The antigen remains undetermined.

Study-wide results and caveats: CD4 TCRs covered the whole spike, strongest at regions 160-218 and 743-854. An increase in Spike-specific TCR breadth and depth was observed after two AZD1222 doses.

Profiling relied on immunoSEQ multiplex PCR, and the TCRdb table lists in-frame clones only, not all of them. The sample lists roughly 180,000 clones, approximately 91% occurring once. The sequencing here drew on peripheral blood, taken on day 0 of AZD1222 vaccination. The sequence came from an adult in good health.

CDR3 sequence: CASSSRVVPSYNEQFF. CDR3 DNA: TGTGCCAGCAGTTCCCGTGTCGTCCCCTCCTACAATGAGCAGTTCTTC. The rearrangement joins TRBV27 to TRBJ2-1, with D unclear. The CDR3 runs to 16 residues. The germline V and J ends were trimmed by 4 bases and 0 bases, with 13 bases remaining between them. Germline loops: CDR1 MNHEY, CDR2 SMNVEV (reference sequence).